Sequencing of this T cell receptor (beta chain) was carried out in a study of neurological immune-mediated disorders. Trimming left V 5 bases short and J 8 bases short, with 20 bases between. The CDR3 loop spans 15 amino acids. TCRdb used MiXCR to reprocess the 5' RACE reads, holding one entry per CDR3 protein. The sample has tens of thousands of distinct CDR3 sequences; approximately 5.8% are singletons. CD4+ or CD8+ T cells, 1 million per library, were used for sorted libraries. A remark on this clonotype: Its antigen is undetermined.

Study results and caveats: No sharing of CDR3 amino acid sequences was observed among expanded clones across subjects, suggesting private repertoires in all groups. Phylogenetic grouping assigned the repertoires of 18 of 34 multiple sclerosis patients to one related-CDR3 cluster, which constitutes a possible signature.

The sequencing sample was made of CD4+ T cells from blood. The clonotype was recovered from a young woman with multiple sclerosis. The rearrangement uses TRBV12-3 or TRBV12-4 and TRBJ2-3, with D perhaps assigned TRBD1 or TRBD2 (6 bases each). The CDR3 protein is CASSTFDGGWGTQYF. The CDR3 coding sequence is TGTGCCAGCAGTACCTTCGACGGGGGCTGGGGTACGCAGTATTTT.